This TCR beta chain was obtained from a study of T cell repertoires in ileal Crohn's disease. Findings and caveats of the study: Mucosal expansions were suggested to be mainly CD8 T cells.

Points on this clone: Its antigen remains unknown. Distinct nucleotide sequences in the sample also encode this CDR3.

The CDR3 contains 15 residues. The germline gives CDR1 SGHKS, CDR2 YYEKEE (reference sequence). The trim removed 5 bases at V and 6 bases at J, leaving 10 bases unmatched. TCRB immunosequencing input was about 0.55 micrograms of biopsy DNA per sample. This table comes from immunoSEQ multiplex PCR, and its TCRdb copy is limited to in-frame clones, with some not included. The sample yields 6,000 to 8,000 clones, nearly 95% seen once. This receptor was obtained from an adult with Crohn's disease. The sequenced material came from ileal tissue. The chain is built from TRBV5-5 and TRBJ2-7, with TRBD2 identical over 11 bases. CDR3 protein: CASRVAGGSVGEQYF. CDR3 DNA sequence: TGTGCCAGCAGGGTAGCGGGAGGGTCCGTGGGCGAGCAGTACTTC.